This paragraph covers one T cell receptor beta chain sequence. The data were taken from a study of shared clonotypes between healthy human individuals. The CDR3 loop spans 12 amino acids. Germline values: CDR1 LNHNV, CDR2 YYDKDF (reference sequence). Deletions cut 0 bases from V and 12 bases from J, with 12 bases between. Sequencing used immunoSEQ multiplex PCR; TCRdb keeps in-frame clones, though not all of them. The data hold 2 million to 3 million clones, with roughly 93% observed a single time. Sequencing was done on a sample of naive CD4+ T cells from PBMCs. Described subset: CD45RA+ positively selected. The chain is built from TRBV15 and TRBJ2-7; no reliable D call. The origin of this receptor is a man between 18 and 29 years old in good health. Some clones in this sample may be carry-over from other donors' samples. The CDR3 sequence is CATSRDLGPGYF. The CDR3 DNA follows: TGTGCCACCAGCAGAGATCTCGGCCCCGGGTACTTC.